The T cell receptor beta chain described here comes from a study of blood T cell repertoires in COVID-19. Turning to the study itself: Spain, Italy and the United States supplied samples that represented acute and convalescent COVID-19. Sources were T cells, B-cell-depleted T cells, or PBMCs; the material itself was cDNA or gDNA.

The CDR3 spans 13 residues. The ends were cut back, 2 bases at V and 2 bases at J, with 7 bases in the middle. Germline V gene lookup returns CDR1 GTSNPN and CDR2 SVGIG (reference sequence). Authors' data handling: The assay estimated nucleated cells by amplifying reference gene primers. Sequenced by immunoSEQ multiplex PCR; TCRdb stores in-frame clones only, minus some. V and J calls and clone size are copied from that table; D and trimming were computed from the DNA. The sample has about 20,000 clones, about 85% seen once. The clonotype comes from a human donor with active COVID-19. The donor label of this sample is uncertain. This chain joins TRBV30 and TRBJ1-3; D is undetermined. The sample taken for sequencing was peripheral blood. CDR3 sequence: CAWSKRAGNTIYF. CDR3 DNA sequence: TGTGCCTGGAGTAAGAGGGCTGGAAACACCATATATTTT. Looking up the rest from reference TRBV30 and TRBJ1-3 gives the full variable domain: SQTIHQWPATLVQPVGSPLSLECTVEGTSNPNLYWYRQAAGRGLQLLFYSVGIGQISSEVPQNLSASRPQDRQFILSSKKLLLSDSGFYLCAWSKRAGNTIYFGEGSWLTVV.